This T cell receptor beta chain was captured by sequencing in a study of blood T cell repertoires in COVID-19. Study overall: Italy, Spain and the United States were the sources of the convalescent and acute COVID-19 samples. PBMCs, B-cell-depleted T cells, or T cells provided the cDNA or gDNA that made up the material.

This CDR3 contains 13 residues. The J segment lost 7 bases and the V segment lost 3 bases, leaving 6 bases of the junction unmatched. Germline V gene lookup returns CDR1 SGHRS and CDR2 YFSETQ. There are a few counts of this clone. As originally analysed: Nucleated cell number was recorded as an estimate derived from reference gene primer amplification. TCRdb keeps only in-frame clones here, not all; method: immunoSEQ multiplex PCR. V, J and clone size reflect that table, while D and trimming were determined from the DNA. The sample lists some 350,000 clones, around nine tenths seen once, with 2.5% to 3.5% in the top ten.

The material sequenced was peripheral blood. The chain joins TRBV5-1 to TRBJ1-2; 7 nucleotides agree with TRBD1. This receptor was taken from a human donor in a cohort sampled during active COVID-19. CDR3 sequence (DNA): TGCGCCAGCAGCTCCATTAACAGGGGTGGCTACACCTTC. As protein: CASSSINRGGYTF. Based on the CDR3 plus reference TRBV5-1 and TRBJ1-2, the full variable domain is KAGVTQTPRYLIKTRGQQVTLSCSPISGHRSVSWYQQTPGQGLQFLFEYFSETQRNKGNFPGRFSGRQFSNSRSEMNVSTLELGDSALYLCASSSINRGGYTFGSGTRLTVV.